The rows below give T cell receptor beta chains drawn from one sample of a study of T cells after yellow fever vaccination. TCRdb re-called the 5' RACE reads with MiXCR, one entry per CDR3 protein. The table includes some 600,000 distinct CDR3 sequences, over 9% detected once. The source was PBMCs, collected on the day of the yellow fever booster vaccination. These receptor sequences come from a man aged 25 to 45 who received the YFV17D yellow fever vaccine. CDR3s include the opening cysteine and the closing phenylalanine or tryptophan. Fields, in order: V gene, D gene, J gene, clone size, CDR3 protein, CDR3 DNA. The D gene is left open where the match is weak. Clone size is given for some rows only: seen once, a few or many times, or a class if the clone is expanded.

>TRBV5-1|TRBD1|TRBJ2-7|.
CASRGEGRGRAEQYF
TGCGCCAGCCGGGGAGAGGGCAGGGGGCGCGCCGAGCAGTACTTC
>TRBV29-1|.|TRBJ2-1|many
CSAEPRELYNEQFF
TGCAGCGCCGAGCCTCGGGAACTCTACAATGAGCAGTTCTTC
>TRBV5-1|.|TRBJ2-1|few
CASSVWGPNEQFF
TGCGCCAGCAGCGTTTGGGGGCCCAATGAGCAGTTCTTC
>TRBV6-7|TRBD2|TRBJ2-1|.
CASSYPQVAGEGNEQFF
TGTGCCAGCAGTTACCCCCAGGTAGCGGGAGAAGGCAATGAGCAGTTCTTC
>TRBV7-6|.|TRBJ1-1|few
CASSPQQPTGKGAFF
TGTGCCAGCAGTCCCCAACAGCCCACAGGGAAGGGAGCTTTCTTT
>TRBV29-1|TRBD1|TRBJ2-3|.
CSVNPGGPSTDTQYF
TGCAGCGTTAACCCAGGGGGTCCTAGCACAGATACGCAGTATTTT
>TRBV6-1|TRBD2|TRBJ2-3|many
CASRERAGGTDTQYF
TGTGCCAGCAGAGAAAGAGCGGGGGGCACAGATACGCAGTATTTT
>TRBV25-1|TRBD2|TRBJ2-1|few
CASSDSGFETYNEQFF
TGTGCCAGCAGTGATAGCGGGTTTGAAACCTACAATGAGCAGTTCTTC
>TRBV27|.|TRBJ2-7|.
CASSLLQGIHEQYF
TGTGCCAGCAGTTTATTACAGGGTATCCACGAGCAGTACTTC
>TRBV6-2/TRBV6-3|TRBD1|TRBJ2-1|many
CASSPGQGRYNEQFF
TGTGCCAGCAGCCCAGGACAGGGACGATACAATGAGCAGTTCTTC
>TRBV20-1|.|TRBJ2-7|few
CSVGRWDF
TGCAGTGTAGGACGGTGGGACTTC
>TRBV7-9|.|TRBJ2-2|few
CASSLSRDFNTGELFF
TGTGCCAGCAGCTTGTCCAGGGATTTTAACACCGGGGAGCTGTTTTTT
>TRBV19|.|TRBJ2-2|.
CATWAQGKAGELFF
TGTGCCACCTGGGCCCAGGGGAAAGCCGGGGAGCTGTTTTTT
>TRBV11-2|.|TRBJ1-1|.
CASSSPMNTEAFF
TGTGCCAGCAGTTCTCCCATGAACACTGAAGCTTTCTTT
>TRBV9|.|TRBJ1-3|.
CASSVGTVSPGNTIYF
TGTGCCAGCAGCGTAGGCACAGTAAGTCCTGGAAACACCATATATTTT
>TRBV7-9|.|TRBJ2-5|few
CASSSQELRLGETQYF
TGTGCCAGCAGCTCGCAGGAACTGCGGTTAGGGGAGACCCAGTACTTC
>TRBV11-2|TRBD1|TRBJ2-5|.
CASSPGDRGQVQETQYF
TGTGCCAGCAGCCCAGGGGACAGGGGGCAGGTACAAGAGACCCAGTACTTC